This TCR beta chain was sequenced for a study of blood T cell repertoires in COVID-19. About the study: COVID-19 samples, acute and convalescent, were from the United States, Italy and Spain. The analysed material was cDNA or gDNA that came from T cells, B-cell-depleted T cells, or PBMCs.

The CDR3 sequence is 15 residues long. CDR1 and CDR2 (germline): MNHEY, SVGEGT. The junction had 2 bases not matched to a gene; V was cut back by 1 base and J by 0 bases. Authors' methods: Amplification from reference gene primers served as the basis for estimated nucleated cell counts. Using immunoSEQ multiplex PCR, the repertoire was profiled, and TCRdb retains in-frame clones only, with some absent. That table supplies the V and J calls and clone size; D and trimming were determined from the DNA. The sample records 200,000 to 250,000 clones, approximately 86% being singletons. The V gene is TRBV6-2 or TRBV6-3, the J gene TRBJ1-1; TRBD1 aligns across 7 bases. Sequenced: peripheral blood. This sequence originates from a woman in her thirties who had recovered from COVID-19. The CDR3 sequence is CASSYWTGLNTEAFF. In DNA form, the CDR3 reads TGTGCCAGCAGTTACTGGACAGGCCTGAACACTGAAGCTTTCTTT.